These 14 T cell receptor beta chains came from one sample sequenced in a study of blood T cell repertoires in COVID-19. Assay used: immunoSEQ multiplex PCR; TCRdb lists only in-frame clones, some missing. The top ten clones hold 2% to 2.5% of a sample with 400,000 or so clones, 88% of them seen once. Input material: PBMCs or T cells enriched from blood (not recorded which). Every receptor here comes from a woman aged 40-49 years with acute COVID-19.

This sequence joins TRBV6-1 and TRBJ2-7, with 9 bases aligning to TRBD1. The CDR3 spans 14 residues. CDR1 and CDR2 (germline): MNHNS, SASEGT. The J segment lost 7 bases and the V segment lost 3 bases, leaving 7 bases of the junction unmatched. CDR3 DNA: TGTGCCAGCAGTGAGGGACAGGGATTTTGGGAGCAGTACTTC. Translated: CASSEGQGFWEQYF.

V is TRBV5-1 and J is TRBJ2-7; 10 positions agree with TRBD1. J lost 0 bases, V lost 5 bases, and 8 bases had no gene match. The CDR3 is 16 amino acids. The germline gives CDR1 SGHRS, CDR2 YFSETQ. In DNA, the CDR3 is TGCGCCAGCAGGTGGGACAGGGGTTCTAGCTCCTACGAGCAGTACTTC. The encoded protein is CASRWDRGSSSYEQYF.

The gene calls are TRBV20-1 and TRBJ2-1; tentatively, D is TRBD2 (5 bases). The germline CDR1 and CDR2 sequences are DFQATT and SNEGSKA (reference sequence). V lost 3 bases, J lost 3 bases, and 12 bases lay in between. CDR3 length: 14 residues. The CDR3 sequence: CSASRGWVYNEQFF. CDR3 DNA: TGCAGTGCTAGTCGGGGTTGGGTCTACAATGAGCAGTTCTTC.

This chain joins TRBV5-1 and TRBJ1-3, with D unclear. The germline V gene encodes CDR1 SGHRS and CDR2 YFSETQ. The germline V and J ends were trimmed by 5 bases and 0 bases, with 12 bases remaining between them. The CDR3 runs to 15 residues. The CDR3 sequence is CASREQLVSGNTIYF. As DNA, the CDR3 is TGCGCCAGCAGGGAACAGCTCGTCTCTGGAAACACCATATATTTT.

V gene TRBV7-9 combines with J gene TRBJ1-1, with 8 positions matching TRBD1. This CDR3 spans 16 amino acids. Per the germline V gene, CDR1 is SEHNR and CDR2 is FQNEAQ (reference sequence). The ends lost 5 bases at V and 2 bases at J; junction bases unmatched: 10. CDR3 coding DNA: TGTGCCAGCAGCCCCAAGTGGACAGGGTATAACACTGAAGCTTTCTTT. This codes for CASSPKWTGYNTEAFF.

V is TRBV19 and J is TRBJ1-1, with D possibly TRBD1 on 6 matching bases. CDR3 length: 15 amino acids. V was shortened by 4 bases and J by 4 bases, with 16 bases between the two germline ends. CDR1 LNHDA and CDR2 SQIVND come from the germline V gene (reference sequence). CDR3 bases: TGTGCCAGTAGTAAGGTTGGGGGCCCTATCACTGAAGCTTTCTTT. As protein: CASSKVGGPITEAFF.

V gene TRBV5-1 combines with J gene TRBJ2-3, with TRBD2 matching over 12 bases. After removal of 4 bases from V and 2 bases from J, the junction contained 17 bases not matched to a gene. Germline V gene sequence: CDR1 SGHRS, CDR2 YFSETQ. The CDR3 totals 20 residues. CDR3: CASSPAETSGGTHTTDTQYF. CDR3 DNA: TGCGCCAGCAGCCCCGCCGAGACTAGCGGGGGAACCCATACCACAGATACGCAGTATTTT.

The chain has TRBV4-1 and TRBJ2-5, with unresolved D. The CDR3 consists of 14 residues. Germline CDR1 reads MGHRA; CDR2 reads YSYEKL. Trimming shortened V by 0 bases and J by 2 bases, and 7 bases separated the two germline ends. CDR3 region: CASSQESQQETQYF. DNA for the CDR3: TGCGCCAGCAGCCAAGAGTCCCAACAAGAGACCCAGTACTTC.

The CDR3 region is CASSRGQTQETQYF. The DNA for the CDR3 is TGTGCCAGCTCACGAGGACAGACACAAGAGACCCAGTACTTC. V is TRBV18 and J is TRBJ2-5, with D tentatively TRBD1 (6 bases). Deletions cut 4 bases from V and 2 bases from J, with 11 bases between. Germline CDR1 and CDR2: KGHSH and LQKENI. The CDR3 spans 14 residues.

V gene TRBV6-4 combines with J gene TRBJ2-3; D might be TRBD2 (7 bases). The CDR3 contains 15 residues. The ends were cut back, 2 bases at V and 1 base at J, with 10 bases in the middle. The germline V gene encodes CDR1 MRHNA and CDR2 SNTAGT. The CDR3 spells CASSDRGGGTDTQYF. CDR3 nucleotide sequence: TGTGCCAGCAGTGACAGGGGGGGAGGCACAGATACGCAGTATTTT.

The chain combines TRBV5-1 with TRBJ1-3, with TRBD1 matching over 10 bases. With 2 bases clipped from V and 3 bases from J, the junction kept 2 bases outside the gene matches. This CDR3 comprises 15 residues. Germline loops: CDR1 SGHRS, CDR2 YFSETQ. The CDR3 sequence: CASSFDRGLGNTIYF. Written as DNA, the CDR3 is TGCGCCAGCAGCTTTGACAGGGGGCTTGGAAACACCATATATTTT.

V and J are TRBV27 and TRBJ1-6, with 11 bases that match TRBD1. V lost 11 bases and J lost 8; bases outside the gene matches: 11. Germline-derived CDR1 and CDR2 are MNHEY and SMNVEV (reference sequence). The length of the CDR3 is 15 residues. The CDR3 DNA follows: TGTGCCGCCCGGGACAGGGGGGTCGGTTATTCACCCCTCCACTTT. Protein sequence: CAARDRGVGYSPLHF.

This clone showed up just once. This chain connects TRBV14 to TRBJ1-6; D is perhaps TRBD1 (6 bases). The V and J ends lost 7 bases and 12 bases respectively, with 16 bases between them. Germline V gives CDR1 SGHDN, CDR2 FVKESK. The CDR3 spans 13 residues. In DNA, the CDR3 is TGTGCCAGCAACCACGGGGGGCTCGAACCCCTCCACTTT. This sequence encodes CASNHGGLEPLHF.

This rearrangement joins TRBV19 to TRBJ2-3, with a tentative D call TRBD1 (5 bases). The germline V and J ends were trimmed by 9 bases and 0 bases, with 13 bases remaining between them. CDR3 size: 14 residues. Per germline, CDR1 LNHDA and CDR2 SQIVND (reference sequence). The CDR3 region is CASREGVSTDTQYF. CDR3 coding DNA: TGTGCCAGCAGGGAAGGGGTTAGCACAGATACGCAGTATTTT.